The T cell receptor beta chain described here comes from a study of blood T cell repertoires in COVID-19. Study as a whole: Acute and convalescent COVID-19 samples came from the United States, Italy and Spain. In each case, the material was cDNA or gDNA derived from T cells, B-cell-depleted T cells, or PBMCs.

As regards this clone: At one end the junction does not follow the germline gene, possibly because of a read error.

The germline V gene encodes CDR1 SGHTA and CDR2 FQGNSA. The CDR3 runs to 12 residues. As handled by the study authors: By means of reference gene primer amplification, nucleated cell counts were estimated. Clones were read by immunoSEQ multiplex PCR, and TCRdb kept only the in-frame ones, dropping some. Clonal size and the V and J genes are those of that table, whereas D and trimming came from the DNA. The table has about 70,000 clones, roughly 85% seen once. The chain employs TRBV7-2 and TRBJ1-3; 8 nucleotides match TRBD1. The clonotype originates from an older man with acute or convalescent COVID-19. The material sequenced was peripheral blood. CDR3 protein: CASSPPTGVEHF. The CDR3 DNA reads TGTGCCAGCAGCCCACCGACAGGGGTCGAGCATTTT. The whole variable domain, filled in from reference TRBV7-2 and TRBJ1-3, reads GAGVSQSPSNKVTEKGKDVELRCDPISGHTALYWYRQSLGQGLEFLIYFQGNSAPDKSGLPSDRFSAERTGGSVSTLTIQRTQQEDSAVYLCASSPPTGVEHFGEGSWLTVV.